Each of the 17 T cell receptor beta chains below was sequenced from the same sample in a study of blood T cell repertoires in COVID-19. Only in-frame clones appear in the TCRdb table, and some are missing; sequencing was by immunoSEQ multiplex PCR. The sample gives fewer than 180,000 clones, about 86% of which show up once; about 3.5% is in the top ten. The specimen sequenced was peripheral blood. These receptors all come from a man in his 70s with acute or convalescent COVID-19.

In this sample, this clone turned up once. The chain links TRBV5-6 to TRBJ2-1; D is possibly TRBD2 (5 bases). The V gene's germline CDR1 is SGHDT and CDR2 YYEEEE. The length of the CDR3 is 11 residues. V lost 2 bases and J 9 bases, leaving 6 bases between the germline ends. The CDR3 region is CASSFRGEQFF. CDR3 nucleotide sequence: TGTGCCAGCAGCTTTCGGGGTGAGCAGTTCTTC.

This clone was found a few times. The chain links TRBV27 to TRBJ1-6, with D perhaps matching TRBD1 (6 bases). V lost 7 bases, J lost 1 base, and 8 bases lay in between. Germline CDR1 is MNHEY and CDR2 is SMNVEV (reference sequence). The CDR3 is 14 amino acids. In DNA form, the CDR3 reads TGTGCCAGCACCACAGGGTCCTATAATTCACCCCTCCACTTT. Translating it yields CASTTGSYNSPLHF.

This rearrangement joins TRBV19 to TRBJ2-1; possible D gene TRBD2, 6 bases. The CDR3 is made up of 16 amino acids. In germline, CDR1 is LNHDA, CDR2 SQIVND (reference sequence). Trimming cost V 5 bases and J 4 bases, with 18 bases left between them. The CDR3 here is CASSPLLSGLYNEQFF. The CDR3, as DNA: TGTGCCAGTAGTCCCCTACTAAGCGGGCTGTACAATGAGCAGTTCTTC.

The J gene is TRBJ2-5, the V gene TRBV11-2; perhaps TRBD2 as D (6 bases). Between the trimmed V and J ends, which lost 1 base and 7 bases, there was a span of 13 bases. CDR3 length: 14 amino acids. CDR1 is SGHAT and CDR2 is FQNNGV in the germline V gene. The CDR3 nucleotides read TGTGCCAGCAGCTTAGTGGGACTCCGCGGGACCCAGTACTTC. Translation gives CASSLVGLRGTQYF. Together with reference TRBV11-2 and TRBJ2-5, the CDR3 gives the full variable domain: EAGVAQSPRYKIIEKRQSVAFWCNPISGHATLYWYQQILGQGPKLLIQFQNNGVVDDSQLPKDRFSAERLKGVDSTLKIQPAKLEDSAVYLCASSLVGLRGTQYFGPGTRLLVL.

This chain links TRBV28 with TRBJ1-3, with D perhaps matching TRBD1 (6 bases). The CDR3 is made up of 16 amino acids. Trimming stripped 4 bases from V and 4 bases from J, with 17 bases between. Germline-derived CDR1 and CDR2 are MDHEN and SYDVKM. The CDR3 protein is CASSYSLGGPGNTIYF. The CDR3 DNA follows: TGTGCCAGCAGTTACAGCCTAGGGGGACCCGGAAACACCATATATTTT.

The chain has TRBV11-1 and TRBJ2-1; perhaps TRBD2 as D (6 bases). CDR3 length: 15 residues. Trimming pared 4 bases from V and 2 bases from J, leaving 12 bases between. CDR1 is SGHAT, CDR2 FQDESV, per germline (reference sequence). The CDR3 DNA is TGTGCCAGCAGCTCCGGTGGAGGGACCTACAATGAGCAGTTCTTC. As protein: CASSSGGGTYNEQFF. The full variable domain, rest sourced from reference TRBV11-1 and TRBJ2-1, is EAEVAQSPRYKITEKSQAVAFWCDPISGHATLYWYRQILGQGPELLVQFQDESVVDDSQLPKDRFSAERLKGVDSTLKIQPAELGDSAMYLCASSSGGGTYNEQFFGPGTRLTVL.

This clone was seen more than once but under ten times. The chain has TRBV27 and TRBJ2-7; 10 positions agree with TRBD1. Germline V lookup: CDR1 MNHEY, CDR2 SMNVEV (reference sequence). The V segment lost 4 bases and the J segment 6 bases; nucleotides outside the gene matches: 9. The CDR3 length is 15 residues. Here the CDR3 reads CASSWSGQGVTEQYF. In nucleotides, the CDR3 is TGTGCCAGCAGTTGGTCAGGACAGGGGGTCACCGAGCAGTACTTC.

V and J are TRBV20-1 and TRBJ1-1; no definite D call. The CDR3 spans 11 residues. Germline CDR1 and CDR2: DFQATT and SNEGSKA (reference sequence). V gave up 3 bases and J gave up 7 bases, with 9 bases separating them. The CDR3 sequence is CSASPGVEAFF. The CDR3 DNA reads as TGCAGTGCTAGTCCGGGAGTTGAAGCTTTCTTT.

J is TRBJ2-3 and V is TRBV29-1, with 10 bases that match TRBD1. The CDR3 extends over 12 amino acids. The germline V gene has CDR1 SQVTM and CDR2 ANQGSEA. With V trimmed by 6 bases and J by 5 bases, 2 bases remained unmatched. CDR3 region: CSVGQGQDTQYF. In DNA, the CDR3 is TGCAGCGTGGGACAGGGGCAAGATACGCAGTATTTT.

The rearrangement links TRBV4-1 to TRBJ1-3; maybe TRBD1 (6 bases). The V gene lost 2 bases and the J gene lost 2 bases, with 10 bases spanning the gap. This CDR3 spans 15 amino acids. The V gene's germline CDR1 is MGHRA and CDR2 YSYEKL. This CDR3 is CASSQPGDTGNTIYF. The DNA for the CDR3 is TGCGCCAGCAGCCAACCAGGGGACACTGGAAACACCATATATTTT.

The J gene is TRBJ2-3, the V gene TRBV6-5, with a weak D call TRBD1 (6 bases). CDR1 MNHEY and CDR2 SVGAGI come from the germline V gene. The CDR3 covers 14 residues. V was clipped by 5 bases and J by 2 bases, with 11 bases between them. The CDR3 coding sequence is TGTGCCAGCAGTATAGGGGGTTACACAGATACGCAGTATTTT. This codes for CASSIGGYTDTQYF.

The CDR3 region is CASSVLGGRGAYNEQFF. The CDR3 bases are TGTGCCAGCAGCGTCCTAGGCGGGAGGGGTGCCTACAATGAGCAGTTCTTC. The rearrangement links TRBV7-3 to TRBJ2-1; 9 bases map to TRBD2. From germline, CDR1 is SGHTA and CDR2 FQGTGA. The CDR3 length is 17 residues. J was trimmed by 2 bases and V by 5 bases; bases with no gene match: 10.

The genes are TRBV20-1 and TRBJ2-2, with 7 bases identical to TRBD2. The length of the CDR3 is 14 residues. Germline CDR1 is DFQATT and CDR2 is SNEGSKA (reference sequence). Trimming removed 3 bases from V and 5 bases from J; junction bases left unmatched: 6. CDR3 loop: CSASWDGGTGELFF. The DNA of the CDR3 is TGCAGTGCTAGTTGGGACGGGGGGACCGGGGAGCTGTTTTTT.

The chain carries TRBV9 and TRBJ1-2; tentative D call: TRBD1 (6 bases). The CDR3 covers 12 residues. V lost 3 bases to trimming and J lost 4 bases, with 7 bases between them. The germline V gene has CDR1 SGDLS and CDR2 YYNGEE. The CDR3 bases are TGTGCCAGCAGCGAACAGGGCTATGGCTACACCTTC. Amino acid sequence: CASSEQGYGYTF.

This clone was detected only a few times. The rearrangement joins TRBV9 to TRBJ2-2; 7 bases map to TRBD2. The germline CDR1 and CDR2 sequences are SGDLS and YYNGEE. The CDR3 is 14 residues long. Trimming took 5 bases from V and 7 from J; bases not matched to a gene: 8. The CDR3 nucleotides read TGTGCCAGCAGTTACCTAGCGGCTGACGGGGAGCTGTTTTTT. As protein: CASSYLAADGELFF.

The rearrangement uses TRBV29-1 and TRBJ2-7, with TRBD2 matching over 10 bases. V lost 0 bases to trimming and J lost 2 bases; unmatched junction nucleotides: 10. The CDR3 spans 17 residues. Per the germline V gene, CDR1 is SQVTM and CDR2 is ANQGSEA. The CDR3 loop is CSVEEYRTSGYPYEQYF. The CDR3 region has the DNA TGCAGCGTTGAAGAGTACCGGACTAGCGGTTATCCCTACGAGCAGTACTTC.

The chain uses TRBV5-1 and TRBJ2-2; 7 nucleotides line up with TRBD2. The CDR3 runs to 15 residues. The V gene's germline CDR1 is SGHRS and CDR2 YFSETQ. Unmatched junction bases numbered 2, after V lost 0 bases and J lost 3 bases. The CDR3 region is CASSLGLADTGELFF. As DNA, the CDR3 is TGCGCCAGCAGCTTGGGACTAGCTGACACCGGGGAGCTGTTTTTT.